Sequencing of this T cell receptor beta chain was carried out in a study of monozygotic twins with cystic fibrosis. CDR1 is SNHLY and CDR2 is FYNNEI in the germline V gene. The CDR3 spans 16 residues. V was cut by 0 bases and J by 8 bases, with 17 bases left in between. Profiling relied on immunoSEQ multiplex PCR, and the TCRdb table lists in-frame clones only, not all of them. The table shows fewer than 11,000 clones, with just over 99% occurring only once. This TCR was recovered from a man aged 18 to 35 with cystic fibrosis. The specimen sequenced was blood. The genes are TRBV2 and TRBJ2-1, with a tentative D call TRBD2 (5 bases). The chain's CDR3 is CASSEALETTLDEQFF. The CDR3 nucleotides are TGTGCCAGCAGTGAAGCGCTTGAGACTACCCTCGATGAGCAGTTCTTC.